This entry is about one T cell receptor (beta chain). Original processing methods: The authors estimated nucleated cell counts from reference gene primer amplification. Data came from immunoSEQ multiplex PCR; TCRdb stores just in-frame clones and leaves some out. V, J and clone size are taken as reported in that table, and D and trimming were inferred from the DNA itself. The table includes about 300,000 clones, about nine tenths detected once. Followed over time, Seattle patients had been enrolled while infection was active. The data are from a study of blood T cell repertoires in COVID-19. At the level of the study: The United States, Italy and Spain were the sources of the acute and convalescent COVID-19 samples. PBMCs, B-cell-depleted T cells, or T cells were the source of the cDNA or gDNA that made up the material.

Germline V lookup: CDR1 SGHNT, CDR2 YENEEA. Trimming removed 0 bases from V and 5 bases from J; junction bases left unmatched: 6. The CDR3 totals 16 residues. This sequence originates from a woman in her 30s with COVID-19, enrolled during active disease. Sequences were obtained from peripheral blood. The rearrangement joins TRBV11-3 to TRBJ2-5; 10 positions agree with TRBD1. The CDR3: CASSLDRDRGVETQYF. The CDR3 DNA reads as TGTGCCAGCAGCTTAGACCGGGACAGGGGTGTGGAGACCCAGTACTTC.